Each of the 22 T cell receptor beta chains below was sequenced from the same sample in a study of blood T cell repertoires in COVID-19. The data were produced by immunoSEQ multiplex PCR, yet TCRdb's version contains in-frame clones alone and is incomplete. Here the sample spans about 480,000 clones, about 85% being singletons. Sequencing was performed on PBMCs or T cells enriched from blood (not recorded which). The origin of the receptors is a woman younger than 35 with acute COVID-19.

This clone occurred once. J is TRBJ1-4 and V is TRBV18; 11 bases map to TRBD1. Per germline, CDR1 KGHSH and CDR2 LQKENI. This CDR3 spans 17 amino acids. With V trimmed by 3 bases and J by 7 bases, 10 bases remained unmatched. In DNA form, the CDR3 reads TGTGCCAGCTCACCGCAGAAGACCGGGACAGGGGGTGAAAAACTGTTTTTT. Its translation is CASSPQKTGTGGEKLFF.

The chain couples TRBV7-9 to TRBJ1-4, with TRBD1 matching 7 bases. CDR1 is SEHNR and CDR2 is FQNEAQ in the germline V gene (reference sequence). The CDR3 consists of 14 residues. The V and J ends lost 5 bases and 7 bases, in that order; junction bases with no gene match: 7. The CDR3 region has the DNA TGTGCCAGCAGCAGAGACAGGGAGAGTGAAAAACTGTTTTTT. Amino acids: CASSRDRESEKLFF.

V and J are TRBV4-3 and TRBJ1-1; D gene ambiguous. Trimming left V 4 bases short and J 0 bases short, with 6 bases between. Germline-derived CDR1 and CDR2 are LGHNA and YSLEER. This CDR3 is 13 amino acids long. CDR3 sequence (DNA): TGCGCCAGCAGCCCGCAGGTGAACACTGAAGCTTTCTTT. Encoded protein: CASSPQVNTEAFF.

V gene TRBV28 combines with J gene TRBJ1-6; unclear D gene. Deletions cut 2 bases from V and 6 bases from J, with 8 bases between. CDR1 is MDHEN and CDR2 is SYDVKM in the germline V gene. This CDR3 has 14 amino acids. The CDR3 DNA follows: TGTGCCAGCAGTTTACTAGGCCCTAATTCACCCCTCCACTTT. Protein sequence: CASSLLGPNSPLHF. The complete variable domain, with remaining parts taken from reference TRBV28 and TRBJ1-6, reads DVKVTQSSRYLVKRTGEKVFLECVQDMDHENMFWYRQDPGLGLRLIYFSYDVKMKEKGDIPEGYSVSREKKERFSLILESASTNQTSMYLCASSLLGPNSPLHFGNGTRLTVT.

The V call is TRBV27, the J call TRBJ1-5, with 9 bases aligning to TRBD1. CDR1 is MNHEY and CDR2 is SMNVEV in the germline V gene (reference sequence). CDR3 length equals 18 residues. Losses at the gene ends were 3 bases for V and 0 bases for J; bases not matched to a gene: 9. The CDR3 DNA reads TGTGCCAGCAGTTTCCTGAGGACAGGGGCCTATAGCAATCAGCCCCAGCATTTT. Protein product: CASSFLRTGAYSNQPQHF.

The chain carries TRBV9 and TRBJ1-2, with a weak D call TRBD1 (5 bases). The V gene lost 0 bases and the J gene lost 4 bases, with 10 bases spanning the gap. Germline CDR1 SGDLS, CDR2 YYNGEE. The CDR3 contains 14 residues. CDR3 in amino acids: CASSVGTSIYGYTF. The CDR3 nucleotides read TGTGCCAGCAGCGTAGGGACATCGATCTATGGCTACACCTTC.

This chain joins TRBV3-1 (or the pseudogene TRBV3-2) and TRBJ2-3, with D possibly TRBD1 on 6 matching bases. CDR3 size: 16 residues. Trimming shortened V by 7 bases and J by 5 bases, and 22 bases separated the two germline ends. Germline V gene data show CDR1 as LGHDT and CDR2 as YNNKEL (reference sequence). CDR3 DNA: TGTGCCAGCAAATTGTCCGGTGTGGGGGCTGGAGATACGCAGTATTTT. It encodes CASKLSGVGAGDTQYF.

This chain connects TRBV7-8 to TRBJ2-7, with D maybe TRBD1 (5 bases). The V and J ends lost 2 bases and 6 bases respectively, with 8 bases between them. Germline V CDR1 and CDR2: SGHVS, FQNEAQ. The CDR3 spans 12 residues. The CDR3 loop reads CASSLSRGEQYF. The CDR3 bases are TGTGCCAGCAGCTTAAGTAGGGGCGAGCAGTACTTC.

The chain uses TRBV6-5 and TRBJ1-1, with D maybe TRBD1 (5 bases). CDR3 length equals 11 residues. Germline-derived CDR1 and CDR2 are MNHEY and SVGAGI. V lost 7 bases to trimming and J lost 5 bases, with 8 bases between them. In DNA, the CDR3 is TGTGCCAGCAAGAGACAGACTGAAGCTTTCTTT. Protein sequence: CASKRQTEAFF.

The J gene is TRBJ1-3, the V gene TRBV10-3, with 10 bases identical to TRBD1. With 3 bases clipped from V and 0 bases from J, the junction kept 8 bases outside the gene matches. The CDR3 extends over 18 amino acids. CDR1 and CDR2 (germline): ENHRY, SYGVKD. This chain's CDR3 is CAISDDGQGGNSGNTIYF. DNA for the CDR3: TGTGCCATCAGTGACGATGGACAGGGGGGAAACTCTGGAAACACCATATATTTT.

The chain recombines TRBV4-1 with TRBJ1-3, with D possibly TRBD1 on 6 matching bases. V shed 4 bases and J shed 0 bases, with 10 bases lying between them. CDR1 and CDR2 (germline): MGHRA, YSYEKL. The CDR3 runs to 15 residues. The CDR3 nucleotides read TGCGCCAGCAGCCGACGGACAGTCTCTGGAAACACCATATATTTT. Its translation is CASSRRTVSGNTIYF.

This clone came up once. V gene TRBV24-1 combines with J gene TRBJ2-2, with D hard to call. The germline V gene encodes CDR1 KGHDR and CDR2 SFDVKD. This CDR3 region has 14 residues. Trimming removed 0 bases at V and 5 bases at J, with 6 bases between. DNA of the CDR3: TGTGCCACCAGTGATTTGAAGGAGACCGGGGAGCTGTTTTTT. As protein: CATSDLKETGELFF.

The gene calls are TRBV9 and TRBJ1-1; D gene ambiguous. The CDR3 consists of 14 residues. V was pared by 4 bases and J by 2 bases, with 12 bases between. Germline lookup yields CDR1 SGDLS and CDR2 YYNGEE. CDR3: CASSLEVLNTEAFF. The CDR3 DNA reads TGTGCCAGCAGCCTCGAGGTGCTAAACACTGAAGCTTTCTTT.

This clone was observed a single time. The chain recombines TRBV14 with TRBJ2-1, with 9 bases matching TRBD2. J was trimmed by 2 bases and V by 3 bases; bases with no gene match: 5. In germline, CDR1 is SGHDN, CDR2 FVKESK. This CDR3 spans 16 amino acids. In nucleotides, the CDR3 is TGTGCCAGCAGCCATCTATCTAGCGGGACCTACAATGAGCAGTTCTTC. It specifies CASSHLSSGTYNEQFF.

This clone was picked up a small number of times. This chain links TRBV29-1 with TRBJ1-2; 9 bases are a match to TRBD1. The CDR3 runs to 13 residues. CDR1 is SQVTM and CDR2 is ANQGSEA in the germline V gene. J lost 5 bases, V lost 6 bases, and 7 bases had no gene match. The chain's CDR3 is CSVTGQGRYGYTF. CDR3 bases: TGCAGCGTCACCGGACAGGGGCGGTATGGCTACACCTTC.

The rearrangement uses TRBV6-5 and TRBJ1-6; TRBD1 agrees at 9 bases. The V and J ends lost 7 bases and 10 bases, in that order; junction bases with no gene match: 8. Germline V CDR1 and CDR2: MNHEY, SVGAGI. The CDR3 loop spans 14 amino acids. The CDR3 loop reads CASNRGQGQSPLHF. For the CDR3, the DNA is TGTGCCAGCAACCGGGGACAGGGACAGTCACCCCTCCACTTT.

The chain carries TRBV15 and TRBJ1-4; possible D gene TRBD1, 5 bases. Trimming cost V 1 base and J 4 bases, with 19 bases left between them. The CDR3 is made up of 18 amino acids. In germline, CDR1 is LNHNV, CDR2 YYDKDF (reference sequence). This CDR3 reads CATSRAPGKRRGNEKLFF. CDR3 bases: TGTGCCACCAGCAGAGCCCCAGGAAAAAGGAGGGGTAATGAAAAACTGTTTTTT.

The rearrangement joins TRBV29-1 to TRBJ2-5; TRBD2 is a possible D gene (5 bases). Per germline, CDR1 SQVTM and CDR2 ANQGSEA. This CDR3 region has 11 residues. V gave up 3 bases and J gave up 10 bases, with 12 bases separating them. The CDR3 DNA reads TGCAGCGTTGAGGCTCGTCGGGGCCAGTACTTC. It codes for CSVEARRGQYF.

This chain links TRBV7-2 with TRBJ2-1; D is ambiguous. Germline V gives CDR1 SGHTA, CDR2 FQGNSA. The CDR3 has 14 amino acids. V was shortened by 1 base and J by 5 bases, with 9 bases between the two germline ends. For the CDR3, the DNA is TGTGCCAGCAGCTTAGAGCCACGGGACAATGAGCAGTTCTTC. Its protein product is CASSLEPRDNEQFF.

A word on this clone: One junction end disagrees with the germline gene, perhaps due to a read error. The V call is TRBV7-7, the J call TRBJ1-5, with TRBD1 as a possible D gene (6 bases). The CDR3 consists of 13 residues. CDR1 SSHAT and CDR2 FNYEAQ come from the germline V gene (reference sequence). CDR3 sequence (DNA): TGTGCTAGCAGCTTAGCCGAGGGGGAGCCCCAGCATTTT. Translating gives CASSLAEGEPQHF. Drawing the rest from reference TRBV7-7 and TRBJ1-5, the complete variable domain is GAGVSQSPRYKVTKRGQDVTLRCDPISSHATLYWYQQALGQGPEFLTYFNYEAQPDKSGLPSDRFSAERPEGSISTLTIQRTEQRDSAMYRCASSLAEGEPQHFGDGTRLSIL.

The genes are TRBV29-1 and TRBJ2-5, with D possibly matching TRBD2 (6 bases). The germline CDR1 and CDR2 sequences are SQVTM and ANQGSEA. The CDR3 length is 12 residues. Between the trimmed V and J ends, which lost 4 bases and 0 bases, there was a span of 6 bases. CDR3 sequence: CSVGDYQETQYF. CDR3 in DNA: TGCAGCGTTGGGGACTACCAAGAGACCCAGTACTTC.

The V call is TRBV5-4, the J call TRBJ2-7; 9 nucleotides agree with TRBD1. Germline V CDR1 and CDR2: SGHNT, YYREEE (reference sequence). The CDR3 has 14 residues. The V and J ends lost 6 bases and 5 bases, in that order; junction bases with no gene match: 9. The CDR3 region has the DNA TGTGCCAGCAACTCAAGGGACAGGGTGGACGAGCAGTACTTC. Translated, it gives CASNSRDRVDEQYF.